Following are 10 T cell receptor beta chains from one sample sequenced in a study of cytomegalovirus exposure and HLA in healthy donors. PCR used 60 Vbeta primers and 13 Jbeta primers. Assay: immunoSEQ multiplex PCR; the TCRdb copy retains only in-frame clones and omits some. The table includes some 190,000 clones, roughly 80% detected once. The sequencing input was PBMCs. All receptors come from a woman aged 18-29 years in good health and CMV-seronegative.

This clone was counted once. The rearrangement links TRBV11-3 to TRBJ2-2, with 8 positions matching TRBD1. Germline V CDR1 and CDR2: SGHNT, YENEEA. V was clipped by 4 bases and J by 0 bases; unmatched bases: 1. The CDR3 has 15 amino acids. As DNA, the CDR3 is TGTGCCAGCAGCTCAGGGGGCGCGAACACCGGGGAGCTGTTTTTT. Amino acids: CASSSGGANTGELFF. The full variable domain, in which reference TRBV11-3 and TRBJ2-2 provide the parts outside the CDR3, is EAGVVQSPRYKIIEKKQPVAFWCNPISGHNTLYWYLQNLGQGPELLIRYENEEAVDDSQLPKDRFSAERLKGVDSTLKIQPAELGDSAVYLCASSSGGANTGELFFGEGSRLTVL.

The V and J genes are TRBV6-6 and TRBJ1-2; 8 bases are a match to TRBD1. Germline CDR1 MNHNY, CDR2 SVGAGI (reference sequence). After removal of 0 bases from V and 7 bases from J, the junction contained 4 bases not matched to a gene. The CDR3 runs 14 residues. The DNA for the CDR3 is TGTGCCAGCAGTTACTCTGAGACAGGGGCTGGCTACACCTTC. It codes for CASSYSETGAGYTF.

V gene TRBV5-1 combines with J gene TRBJ1-5; TRBD1 is a possible D gene (5 bases). The CDR3 is 14 residues long. The ends were cut back, 4 bases at V and 7 bases at J, with 15 bases in the middle. Germline assignment: CDR1 SGHRS and CDR2 YFSETQ. CDR3 in DNA: TGCGCCAGCAGCCCGGACGGGGGAGGACAGCCCCAGCATTTT. Its translation: CASSPDGGGQPQHF. The full variable domain, in which reference TRBV5-1 and TRBJ1-5 provide the parts outside the CDR3, is KAGVTQTPRYLIKTRGQQVTLSCSPISGHRSVSWYQQTPGQGLQFLFEYFSETQRNKGNFPGRFSGRQFSNSRSEMNVSTLELGDSALYLCASSPDGGGQPQHFGDGTRLSIL.

J is TRBJ1-2 and V is TRBV7-9, with D perhaps TRBD1 (6 bases). This CDR3 contains 16 residues. Germline V gene sequence: CDR1 SEHNR, CDR2 FQNEAQ (reference sequence). Trimming removed 5 bases at V and 5 bases at J, with 21 bases between. DNA of the CDR3: TGTGCCAGCAGCCCACCGGATGGGGGGGCGCGGTATGGCTACACCTTC. It translates to CASSPPDGGARYGYTF.

This clone was observed once. The chain links TRBV7-3 to TRBJ1-5; D remains unclear. Trimming removed 2 bases from V and 4 bases from J, with 6 bases in between. Germline loops: CDR1 SGHTA, CDR2 FQGTGA. This CDR3 has 13 residues. CDR3 nucleotide sequence: TGTGCCAGCAGCTTAGACGGGAATCAGCCCCAGCATTTT. Encoded protein: CASSLDGNQPQHF.

The V gene is TRBV5-1, the J gene TRBJ2-1; 7 bases align to TRBD1. Trimming at V came to 4 bases and at J to 3 bases, leaving 7 bases not matched to a gene. The length of the CDR3 is 15 residues. In germline, CDR1 is SGHRS, CDR2 YFSETQ. The CDR3, as DNA: TGCGCCAGCAGCGTAACAGGGGAGAACTACAATGAGCAGTTCTTC. Translated, it gives CASSVTGENYNEQFF.

This clone has just a few counts. J is TRBJ2-5 and V is TRBV27; 8 bases align to TRBD1. The germline CDR1 and CDR2 sequences are MNHEY and SMNVEV (reference sequence). This CDR3 comprises 13 residues. V trimming: 6 bases; J trimming: 3 bases; junction bases outside the gene matches: 3. The CDR3 coding sequence is TGTGCCAGCAGCAAGGACAGGGAAGAGACCCAGTACTTC. It yields the protein CASSKDREETQYF.

This chain uses TRBV6-1 with TRBJ2-1; TRBD2 matches at 12 bases. V shed 6 bases, J shed 16 bases, and the junction held 7 bases outside the gene matches. The CDR3 spans 12 residues. The V gene's germline CDR1 is MNHNS and CDR2 SASEGT. The CDR3 nucleotides read TGTGCCAGCAGCACCGGGACTAGCGGGTTATTCTTC. It encodes CASSTGTSGLFF.

This clone has more than one count but fewer than ten. The chain has TRBV6-5 and TRBJ1-3; 8 bases fit TRBD1. The CDR3 is made up of 14 amino acids. The junction had 9 bases not matched to a gene; V was cut back by 4 bases and J by 10 bases. CDR1 is MNHEY, CDR2 SVGAGI, per germline. CDR3 in DNA: TGTGCCAGCAGTTTTGGACAGGGCCAACGGACCATATATTTT. Translating gives CASSFGQGQRTIYF.

This chain links TRBV2 with TRBJ1-4; possible D gene TRBD1, 6 bases. The CDR3 is 15 amino acids. V was trimmed by 7 bases and J by 2 bases, leaving 14 bases between them. CDR1 is SNHLY, CDR2 FYNNEI, per germline. The CDR3 spells CASNLVGGTNEKLFF. CDR3 nucleotides: TGTGCCAGCAACCTGGTAGGGGGTACTAATGAAAAACTGTTTTTT.